This entry concerns a single T cell receptor beta chain. No antigen is known for it. The germline V gene has CDR1 MNHEY and CDR2 SMNVEV (reference sequence). Trimming shortened V by 5 bases and J by 0 bases, and 10 bases separated the two germline ends. The CDR3 spans 14 residues. The sample comes from a study of cytomegalovirus exposure and HLA in healthy donors. It was the approximately 110-subject validation cohort, separate from the approximately 670-subject first cohort, to which the donors belonged. General observations from the study: More than 150 TCR beta chains were listed as cytomegalovirus-associated.

This table comes from immunoSEQ multiplex PCR, and its TCRdb copy is limited to in-frame clones, with some not included. The sample shows over 100,000 clones, 80% to 90% of them seen only once. This rearrangement joins TRBV27 to TRBJ2-5, with D possibly TRBD1 on 5 matching bases. The clonotype was recovered from a woman aged 18 to 35 in good health and CMV-seronegative. Sequenced material: PBMCs. The CDR3 DNA sequence: TGTGCCAGCAGTCCCCGACAGTACCAAGAGACCCAGTACTTC. Translating gives CASSPRQYQETQYF.